These 13 T cell receptor beta chains were sequenced from one sample in a study of shared clonotypes between healthy human individuals. Sequencing used immunoSEQ multiplex PCR; TCRdb keeps in-frame clones, though not all of them. The sample shows over 950,000 clones, about 80% of them seen only once. The sequenced sample was memory CD4+ T cells from PBMCs. Subset given: CD45RA-negative fraction. The receptor set was obtained from a man between 18 and 35 years old in good health. Some clones in this sample may be carry-over from other donors' samples.

This clone came up many times. This chain joins TRBV30 and TRBJ1-6, with 9 bases that match TRBD1. Germline CDR1 is GTSNPN and CDR2 is SVGIG (reference sequence). The CDR3 has 16 residues. V was clipped by 2 bases and J by 10 bases; unmatched bases: 12. Written as DNA, the CDR3 is TGTGCCTGGAGTATCGGGGACAGGGAAGCGGCCTCACCCCTCCACTTT. It encodes CAWSIGDREAASPLHF.

This chain uses TRBV19 with TRBJ2-6; maybe TRBD2 (5 bases). Trimming shortened V by 3 bases and J by 4 bases, and 10 bases separated the two germline ends. Germline CDR1 reads LNHDA; CDR2 reads SQIVND (reference sequence). The CDR3 loop spans 15 amino acids. The CDR3 DNA is TGTGCCAGTAGTATGGTTGGGGAGGGGGCCAACGTCCTGACTTTC. Translated, it gives CASSMVGEGANVLTF.

J is TRBJ2-5 and V is TRBV28; TRBD2 is a possible D gene (5 bases). V lost 2 bases and J 7 bases, leaving 5 bases between the germline ends. This CDR3 has 11 amino acids. The V gene's germline CDR1 is MDHEN and CDR2 SYDVKM. The CDR3 reads CASSLEGTQYF. As DNA, the CDR3 is TGTGCCAGCAGTTTAGAGGGGACCCAGTACTTC. The variable domain in full, completed from reference TRBV28 and TRBJ2-5, reads DVKVTQSSRYLVKRTGEKVFLECVQDMDHENMFWYRQDPGLGLRLIYFSYDVKMKEKGDIPEGYSVSREKKERFSLILESASTNQTSMYLCASSLEGTQYFGPGTRLLVL.

Only one count was recorded for this clone. The chain joins TRBV28 to TRBJ1-6; possibly TRBD1 for D (5 bases). Germline V CDR1 and CDR2: MDHEN, SYDVKM. V dropped 6 bases and J dropped 10 bases, with 16 bases sitting between them. The CDR3 totals 14 residues. The CDR3 here is CASRGEARVSPLHF. DNA of the CDR3: TGTGCCAGCAGGGGGGAGGCCCGCGTGTCACCCCTCCACTTT.

The V and J genes are TRBV30 and TRBJ2-3; 8 bases are shared with TRBD1. Losses at the gene ends were 2 bases for V and 5 bases for J; bases not matched to a gene: 6. This CDR3 has 14 amino acids. Germline CDR1 and CDR2: GTSNPN and SVGIG (reference sequence). CDR3 DNA sequence: TGTGCCTGGAGTCAAGACAGGGGTGAAGATACGCAGTATTTT. This encodes CAWSQDRGEDTQYF.

The V call is TRBV28, the J call TRBJ1-4; tentative D call: TRBD1 (5 bases). The length of the CDR3 is 15 residues. V shed 5 bases and J shed 0 bases, with 10 bases lying between them. Germline CDR1 MDHEN, CDR2 SYDVKM. CDR3 region: CASSPGRTTNEKLFF. As DNA, the CDR3 is TGTGCCAGCAGTCCGGGACGGACAACTAATGAAAAACTGTTTTTT.

The V and J genes are TRBV19 and TRBJ2-7; the D gene is possibly TRBD2 (6 bases). Germline V gene lookup returns CDR1 LNHDA and CDR2 SQIVND (reference sequence). V was clipped by 6 bases and J by 3 bases, with 15 bases between them. The CDR3 is 14 residues long. In DNA form, the CDR3 reads TGTGCCAGTAGGACCAGGGCGGGAAACTACGAGCAGTACTTC. It specifies CASRTRAGNYEQYF.

A few counts support this clone. The chain carries TRBV28 and TRBJ2-3; D ambiguous. Trimming pared 1 base from V and 0 bases from J, leaving 8 bases between. Germline V lookup: CDR1 MDHEN, CDR2 SYDVKM. The CDR3 spans 15 residues. The CDR3 spells CASSLSQRSTDTQYF. CDR3 DNA sequence: TGTGCCAGCAGTTTATCACAGAGAAGCACAGATACGCAGTATTTT.

CDR3 region: CASSKDWGKETQYF. The CDR3 coding sequence is TGCGCCAGCAGCAAGGACTGGGGGAAAGAGACCCAGTACTTC. J is TRBJ2-5 and V is TRBV5-1; perhaps D is TRBD1 or TRBD2 (5 bases each). The CDR3 loop spans 14 amino acids. The germline V gene has CDR1 SGHRS and CDR2 YFSETQ. Trimming removed 4 bases from V and 3 bases from J, with 13 bases in between.

This clone showed up just a few times. The V gene is TRBV4-2, the J gene TRBJ2-1, with 8 bases aligning to TRBD1. The germline V gene encodes CDR1 LGHNA and CDR2 YNFKEQ. J gave up 7 bases and V 0 bases, and 8 bases lay outside the gene matches. This CDR3 comprises 16 residues. CDR3 bases: TGTGCCAGCAGCCAAGAACGGACAGGGACGCGAAATGAGCAGTTCTTC. Protein: CASSQERTGTRNEQFF.

In its sample, this clone was seen once. V and J are TRBV5-6 and TRBJ1-2; TRBD1 is a possible D gene (6 bases). With 4 bases removed from V and 4 bases from J, the gap between germline ends came to 11 bases. CDR3 length equals 13 residues. Germline assignment: CDR1 SGHDT and CDR2 YYEEEE. The CDR3 protein is CASSLQGGYGYTF. CDR3 coding DNA: TGTGCCAGCAGCCTACAGGGTGGCTATGGCTACACCTTC.

The chain joins TRBV2 to TRBJ1-4; D call uncertain. CDR1 SNHLY and CDR2 FYNNEI come from the germline V gene. This CDR3 is 15 amino acids long. Trimming took 8 bases from V and 4 from J, leaving 17 bases between them. CDR3 loop: CASGRSEGGNEKLFF. DNA for the CDR3: TGTGCCAGCGGGAGGTCCGAAGGAGGTAATGAAAAACTGTTTTTT. Variable domain in full (rest from reference TRBV2 and TRBJ1-4): EPEVTQTPSHQVTQMGQEVILRCVPISNHLYFYWYRQILGQKVEFLVSFYNNEISEKSEIFDDQFSVERPDGSNFTLKIRSTKLEDSAMYFCASGRSEGGNEKLFFGSGTQLSVL.

V usage is TRBV5-1 and J usage is TRBJ2-5; 9 bases fit TRBD1. The germline gives CDR1 SGHRS, CDR2 YFSETQ. This CDR3 is 14 amino acids long. Germline trimming cut 4 bases from V and 5 bases from J; bases unmatched to any gene: 6. The CDR3 DNA reads as TGCGCCAGCAGCGCCGGGACAGGGCACGAGACCCAGTACTTC. It is translated as CASSAGTGHETQYF.